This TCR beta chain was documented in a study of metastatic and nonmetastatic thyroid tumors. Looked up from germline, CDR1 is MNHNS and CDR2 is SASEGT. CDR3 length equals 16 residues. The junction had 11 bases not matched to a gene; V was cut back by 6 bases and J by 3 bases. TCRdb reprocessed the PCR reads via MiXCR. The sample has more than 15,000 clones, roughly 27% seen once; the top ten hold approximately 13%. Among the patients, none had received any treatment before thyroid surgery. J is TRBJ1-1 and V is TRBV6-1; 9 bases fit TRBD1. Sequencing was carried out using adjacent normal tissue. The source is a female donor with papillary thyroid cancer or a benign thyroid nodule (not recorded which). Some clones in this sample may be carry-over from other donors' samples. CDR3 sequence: CASRDTGTGRDTEAFF. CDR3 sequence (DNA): TGTGCCAGCAGAGACACCGGGACAGGGAGGGACACTGAAGCTTTCTTT.